The text below deals with one T cell receptor (beta chain). The source of the sample is a study of blood T cell repertoires in COVID-19. As processed by the authors: Amplification with reference gene primers provided the estimates of nucleated cell counts. Assay used: immunoSEQ multiplex PCR; TCRdb lists only in-frame clones, some missing. V, J and clone size are those of that table, while D and trimming were read from the DNA. The data contain 70,000 or so clones, approximately 83% of them singletons. Germline loops: CDR1 LGHNA, CDR2 YSLEER. V lost 1 base and J lost 4, with 10 bases in between. This CDR3 is built from 14 residues.

The material sequenced was peripheral blood. The rearrangement uses TRBV4-3 and TRBJ1-2; no reliable D call. The receptor was derived from an elderly man with acute or convalescent COVID-19. The CDR3 reads CASSQVARSYGYTF. Here the CDR3 DNA reads TGCGCCAGCAGCCAAGTAGCTCGTTCCTATGGCTACACCTTC.